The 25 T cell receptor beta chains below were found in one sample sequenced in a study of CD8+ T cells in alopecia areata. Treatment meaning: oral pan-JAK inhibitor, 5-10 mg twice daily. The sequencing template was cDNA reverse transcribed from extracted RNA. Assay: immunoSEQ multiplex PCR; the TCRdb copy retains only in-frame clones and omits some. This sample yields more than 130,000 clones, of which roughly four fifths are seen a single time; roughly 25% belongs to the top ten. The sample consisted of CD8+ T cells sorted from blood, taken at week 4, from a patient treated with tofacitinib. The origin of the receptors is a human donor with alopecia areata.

CDR3 bases: TGTGCCAGCAGCTCCTCAGGGGGCGCAACACAAGAGCAGTACTTC. Protein: CASSSSGGATQEQYF. V and J are TRBV7-6 and TRBJ2-7; 8 bases match TRBD1. Losses at the gene ends were 4 bases for V and 7 bases for J; bases not matched to a gene: 12. This CDR3 has 15 amino acids. CDR1 and CDR2 from the germline V gene are SGHVS and FNYEAQ.

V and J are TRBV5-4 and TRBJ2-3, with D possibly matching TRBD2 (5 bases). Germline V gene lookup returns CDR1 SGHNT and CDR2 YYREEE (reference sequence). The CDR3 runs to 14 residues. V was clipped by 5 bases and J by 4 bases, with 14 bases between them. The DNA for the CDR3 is TGTGCCAGCAGGTTCGACTATTCCTCAGATACGCAGTATTTT. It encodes CASRFDYSSDTQYF.

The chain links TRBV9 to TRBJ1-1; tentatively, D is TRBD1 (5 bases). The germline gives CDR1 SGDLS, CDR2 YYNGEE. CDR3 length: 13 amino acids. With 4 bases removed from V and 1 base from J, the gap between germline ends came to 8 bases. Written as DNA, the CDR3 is TGTGCCAGCAGCTCCGGGGCGAACACTGAAGCTTTCTTT. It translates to CASSSGANTEAFF. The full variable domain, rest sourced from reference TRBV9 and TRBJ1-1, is DSGVTQTPKHLITATGQRVTLRCSPRSGDLSVYWYQQSLDQGLQFLIQYYNGEERAKGNILERFSAQQFPDLHSELNLSSLELGDSALYFCASSSGANTEAFFGQGTRLTVV.

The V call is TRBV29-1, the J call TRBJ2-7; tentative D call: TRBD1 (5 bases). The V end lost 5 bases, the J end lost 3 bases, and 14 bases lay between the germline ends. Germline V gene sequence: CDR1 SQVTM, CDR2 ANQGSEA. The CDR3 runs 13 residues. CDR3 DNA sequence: TGCAGCGTTCACCTCCTGGACAACTACGAGCAGTACTTC. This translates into CSVHLLDNYEQYF.

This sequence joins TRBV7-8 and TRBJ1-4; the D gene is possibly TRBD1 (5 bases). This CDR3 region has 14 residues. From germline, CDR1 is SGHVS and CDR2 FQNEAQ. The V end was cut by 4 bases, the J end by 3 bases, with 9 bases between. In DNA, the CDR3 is TGTGCCAGCAGCTCCAGGGCATCTAATGAAAAACTGTTTTTT. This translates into CASSSRASNEKLFF.

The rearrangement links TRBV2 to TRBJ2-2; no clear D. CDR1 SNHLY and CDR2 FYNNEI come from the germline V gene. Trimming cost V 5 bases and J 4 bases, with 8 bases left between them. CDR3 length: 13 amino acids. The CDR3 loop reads CASSIDTTGELFF. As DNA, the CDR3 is TGTGCCAGCAGTATTGACACCACCGGGGAGCTGTTTTTT. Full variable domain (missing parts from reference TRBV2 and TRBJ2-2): EPEVTQTPSHQVTQMGQEVILRCVPISNHLYFYWYRQILGQKVEFLVSFYNNEISEKSEIFDDQFSVERPDGSNFTLKIRSTKLEDSAMYFCASSIDTTGELFFGEGSRLTVL.

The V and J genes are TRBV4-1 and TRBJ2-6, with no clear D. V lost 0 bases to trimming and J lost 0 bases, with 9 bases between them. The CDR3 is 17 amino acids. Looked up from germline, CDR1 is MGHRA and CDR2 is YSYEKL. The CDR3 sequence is CASSQDKMGSGANVLTF. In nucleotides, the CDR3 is TGCGCCAGCAGCCAAGATAAGATGGGCTCTGGGGCCAACGTCCTGACTTTC.

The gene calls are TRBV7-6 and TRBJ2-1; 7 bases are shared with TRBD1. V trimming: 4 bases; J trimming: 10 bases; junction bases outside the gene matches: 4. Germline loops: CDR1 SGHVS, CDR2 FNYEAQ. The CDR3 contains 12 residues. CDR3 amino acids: CASSSGTAEQFF. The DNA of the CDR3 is TGTGCCAGCAGCTCCGGGACAGCAGAGCAGTTCTTC.

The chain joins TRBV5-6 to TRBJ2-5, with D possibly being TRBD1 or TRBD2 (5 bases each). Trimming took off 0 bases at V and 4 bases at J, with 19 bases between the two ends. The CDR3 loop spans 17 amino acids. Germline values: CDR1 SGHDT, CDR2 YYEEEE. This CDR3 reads CASSLALGEQTLETQYF. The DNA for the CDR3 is TGTGCCAGCAGCTTGGCACTAGGGGAGCAAACTCTAGAGACCCAGTACTTC.

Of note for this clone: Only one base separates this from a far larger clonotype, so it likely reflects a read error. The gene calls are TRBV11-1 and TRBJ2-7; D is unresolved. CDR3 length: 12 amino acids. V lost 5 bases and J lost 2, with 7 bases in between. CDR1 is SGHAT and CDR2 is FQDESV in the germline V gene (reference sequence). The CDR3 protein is CASSVVPYEQYF. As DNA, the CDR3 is TGTGCCAGCAGCGTTGTCCCCTACGAGCAGTACTTC.

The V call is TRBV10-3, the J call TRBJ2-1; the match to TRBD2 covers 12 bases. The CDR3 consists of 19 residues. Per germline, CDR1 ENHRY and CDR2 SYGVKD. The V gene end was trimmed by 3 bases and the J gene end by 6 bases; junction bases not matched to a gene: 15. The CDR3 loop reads CAISDFTSGGTPSGNEQFF. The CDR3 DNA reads TGTGCCATCAGTGACTTTACTAGCGGGGGGACACCCTCGGGCAATGAGCAGTTCTTC.

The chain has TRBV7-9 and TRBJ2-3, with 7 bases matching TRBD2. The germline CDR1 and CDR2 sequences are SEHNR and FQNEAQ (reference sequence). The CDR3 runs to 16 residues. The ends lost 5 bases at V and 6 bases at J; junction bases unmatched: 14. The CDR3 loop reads CASSLSVGEGMDTQYF. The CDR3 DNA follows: TGTGCCAGCAGCCTCTCGGTGGGGGAGGGAATGGATACGCAGTATTTT.

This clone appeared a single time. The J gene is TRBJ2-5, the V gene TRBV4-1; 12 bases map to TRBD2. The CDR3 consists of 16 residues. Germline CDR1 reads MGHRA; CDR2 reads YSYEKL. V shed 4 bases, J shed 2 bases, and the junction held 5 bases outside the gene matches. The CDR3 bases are TGCGCCAGCAGCCGTCGACTAGCGGGGGCGCAAGAGACCCAGTACTTC. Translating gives CASSRRLAGAQETQYF.

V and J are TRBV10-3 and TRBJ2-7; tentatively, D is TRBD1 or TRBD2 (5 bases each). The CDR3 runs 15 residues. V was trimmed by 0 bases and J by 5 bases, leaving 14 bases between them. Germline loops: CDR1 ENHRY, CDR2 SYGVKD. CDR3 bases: TGTGCCATCAGTGAGTCGACCCGGGGACGCCACGAGCAGTACTTC. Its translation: CAISESTRGRHEQYF.

The CDR3 here is CASSFPRGPQETQYF. The CDR3 nucleotides read TGTGCCAGCAGCTTCCCGCGGGGGCCCCAAGAGACCCAGTACTTC. The chain is built from TRBV7-2 and TRBJ2-5, with D tentatively TRBD2 (7 bases). The V gene's germline CDR1 is SGHTA and CDR2 FQGNSA. The germline V and J ends were trimmed by 3 bases and 1 base, with 12 bases remaining between them. There are 15 residues in the CDR3.

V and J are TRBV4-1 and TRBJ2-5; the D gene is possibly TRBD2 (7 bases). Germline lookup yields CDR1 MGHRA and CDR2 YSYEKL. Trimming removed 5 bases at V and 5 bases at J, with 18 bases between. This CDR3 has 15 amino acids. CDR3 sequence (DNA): TGCGCCAGCAGCTTGCTGGGCGGGGGCGGCGAGACCCAGTACTTC. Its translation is CASSLLGGGGETQYF.

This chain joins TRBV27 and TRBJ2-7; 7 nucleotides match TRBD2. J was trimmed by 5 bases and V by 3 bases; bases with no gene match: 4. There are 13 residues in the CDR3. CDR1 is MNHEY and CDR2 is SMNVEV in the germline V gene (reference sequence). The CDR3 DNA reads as TGTGCCAGCAGTTTTAAGCGGGGAAACGAGCAGTACTTC. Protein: CASSFKRGNEQYF.

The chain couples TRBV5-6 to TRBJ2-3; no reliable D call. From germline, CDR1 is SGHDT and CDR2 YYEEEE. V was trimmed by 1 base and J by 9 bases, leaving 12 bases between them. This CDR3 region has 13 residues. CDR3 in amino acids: CASSLPPSNTQYF. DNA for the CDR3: TGTGCCAGCAGCTTGCCTCCGAGTAACACGCAGTATTTT.

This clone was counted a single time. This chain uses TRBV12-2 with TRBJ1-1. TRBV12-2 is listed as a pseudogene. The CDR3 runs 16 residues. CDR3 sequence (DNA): TGTGCAAGTCGCCAGACCACTCGGGGGGAAGGAACTGAAGCTTTCTTT. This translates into CASRQTTRGEGTEAFF.

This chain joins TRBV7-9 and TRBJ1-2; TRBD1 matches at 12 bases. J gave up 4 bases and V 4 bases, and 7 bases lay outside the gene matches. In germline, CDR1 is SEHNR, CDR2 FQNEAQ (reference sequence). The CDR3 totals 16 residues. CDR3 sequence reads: CASSSLGQGAFYGYTF. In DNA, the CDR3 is TGTGCCAGCAGCTCCCTGGGACAGGGGGCGTTCTATGGCTACACCTTC. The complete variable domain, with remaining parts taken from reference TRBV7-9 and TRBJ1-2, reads DTGVSQNPRHKITKRGQNVTFRCDPISEHNRLYWYRQTLGQGPEFLTYFQNEAQLEKSRLLSDRFSAERPKGSFSTLEIQRTEQGDSAMYLCASSSLGQGAFYGYTFGSGTRLTVV.

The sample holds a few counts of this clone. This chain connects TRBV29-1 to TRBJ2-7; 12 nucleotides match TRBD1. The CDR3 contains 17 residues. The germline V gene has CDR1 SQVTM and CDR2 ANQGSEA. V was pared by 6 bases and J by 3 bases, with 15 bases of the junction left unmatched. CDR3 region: CSVQRPGTGGGYYEQYF. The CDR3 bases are TGCAGCGTCCAACGTCCCGGGACAGGGGGCGGTTACTACGAGCAGTACTTC.

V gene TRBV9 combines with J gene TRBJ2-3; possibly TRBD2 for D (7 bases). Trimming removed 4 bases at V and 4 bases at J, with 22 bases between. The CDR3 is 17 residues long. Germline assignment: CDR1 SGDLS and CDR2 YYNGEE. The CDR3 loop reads CASSPLSGGGSADTQYF. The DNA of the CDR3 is TGTGCCAGCAGCCCGTTAAGTGGCGGGGGCTCGGCAGATACGCAGTATTTT.

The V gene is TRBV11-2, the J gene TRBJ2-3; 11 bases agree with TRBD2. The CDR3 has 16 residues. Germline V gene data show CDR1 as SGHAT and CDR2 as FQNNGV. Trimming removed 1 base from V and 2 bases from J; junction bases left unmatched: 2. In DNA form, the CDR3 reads TGTGCCAGCAGCTTAGTACTAGCGGGGGTCACAGATACGCAGTATTTT. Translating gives CASSLVLAGVTDTQYF.

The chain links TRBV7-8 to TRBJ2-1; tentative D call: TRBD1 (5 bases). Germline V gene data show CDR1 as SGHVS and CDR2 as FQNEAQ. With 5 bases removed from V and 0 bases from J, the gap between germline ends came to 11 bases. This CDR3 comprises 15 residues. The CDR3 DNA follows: TGTGCCAGCAGCAAATACAGGAGCTCCTACAATGAGCAGTTCTTC. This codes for CASSKYRSSYNEQFF.

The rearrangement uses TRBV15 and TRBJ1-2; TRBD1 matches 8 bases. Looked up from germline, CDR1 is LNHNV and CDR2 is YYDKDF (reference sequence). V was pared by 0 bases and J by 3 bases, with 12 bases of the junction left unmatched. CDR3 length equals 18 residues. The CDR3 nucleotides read TGTGCCACCAGCAGAGATAGGACAGGGTTTACAACCGACTATGGCTACACCTTC. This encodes CATSRDRTGFTTDYGYTF.